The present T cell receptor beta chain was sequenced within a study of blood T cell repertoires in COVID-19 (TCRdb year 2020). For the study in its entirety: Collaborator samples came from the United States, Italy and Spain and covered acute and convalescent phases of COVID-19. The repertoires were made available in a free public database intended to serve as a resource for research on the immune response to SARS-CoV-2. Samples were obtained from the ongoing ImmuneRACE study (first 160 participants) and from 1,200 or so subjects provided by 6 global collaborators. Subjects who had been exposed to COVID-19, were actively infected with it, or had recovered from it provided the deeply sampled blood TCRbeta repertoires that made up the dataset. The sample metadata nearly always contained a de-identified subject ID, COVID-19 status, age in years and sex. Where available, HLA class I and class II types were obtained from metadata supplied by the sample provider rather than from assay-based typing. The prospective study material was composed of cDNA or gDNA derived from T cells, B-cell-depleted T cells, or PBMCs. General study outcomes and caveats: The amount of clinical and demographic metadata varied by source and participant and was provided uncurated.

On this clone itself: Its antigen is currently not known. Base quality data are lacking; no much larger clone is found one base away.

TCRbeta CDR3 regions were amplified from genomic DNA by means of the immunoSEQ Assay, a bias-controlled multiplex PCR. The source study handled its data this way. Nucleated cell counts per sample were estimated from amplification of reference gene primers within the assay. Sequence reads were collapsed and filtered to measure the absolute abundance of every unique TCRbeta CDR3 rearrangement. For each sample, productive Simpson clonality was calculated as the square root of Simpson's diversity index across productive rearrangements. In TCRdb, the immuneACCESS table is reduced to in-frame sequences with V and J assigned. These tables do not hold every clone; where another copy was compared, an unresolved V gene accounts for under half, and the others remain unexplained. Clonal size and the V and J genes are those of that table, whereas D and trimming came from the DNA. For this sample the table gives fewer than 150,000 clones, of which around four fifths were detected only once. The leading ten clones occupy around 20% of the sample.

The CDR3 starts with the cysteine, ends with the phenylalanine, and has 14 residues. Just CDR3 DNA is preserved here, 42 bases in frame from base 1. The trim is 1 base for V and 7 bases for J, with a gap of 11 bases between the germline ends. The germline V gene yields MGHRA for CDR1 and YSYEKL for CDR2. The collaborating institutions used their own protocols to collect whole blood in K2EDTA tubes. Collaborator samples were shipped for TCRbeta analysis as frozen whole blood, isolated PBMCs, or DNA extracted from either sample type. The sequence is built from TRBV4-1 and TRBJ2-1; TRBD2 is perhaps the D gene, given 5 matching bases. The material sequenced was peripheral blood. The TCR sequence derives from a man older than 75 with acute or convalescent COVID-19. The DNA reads TGCGCCAGCAGCCAAGGAGGAGGTGGGAATGAGCAGTTCTTC. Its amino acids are CASSQGGGGNEQFF.